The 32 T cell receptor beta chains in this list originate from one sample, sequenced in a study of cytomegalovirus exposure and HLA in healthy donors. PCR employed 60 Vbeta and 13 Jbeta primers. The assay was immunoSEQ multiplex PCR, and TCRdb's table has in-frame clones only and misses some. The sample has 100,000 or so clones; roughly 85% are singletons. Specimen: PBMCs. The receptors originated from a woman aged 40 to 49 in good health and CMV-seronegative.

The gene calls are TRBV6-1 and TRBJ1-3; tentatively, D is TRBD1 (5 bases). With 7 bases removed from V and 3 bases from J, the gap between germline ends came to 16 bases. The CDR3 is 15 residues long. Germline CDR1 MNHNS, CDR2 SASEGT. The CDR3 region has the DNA TGTGCCAGCACCAGACGGGCAGGGTATGGAAACACCATATATTTT. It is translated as CASTRRAGYGNTIYF.

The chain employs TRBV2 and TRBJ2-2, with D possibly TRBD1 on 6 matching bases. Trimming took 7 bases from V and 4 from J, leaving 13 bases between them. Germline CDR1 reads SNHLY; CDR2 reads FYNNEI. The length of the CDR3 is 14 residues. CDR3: CASKRQDSTGELFF. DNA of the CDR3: TGTGCCAGCAAAAGACAGGATAGCACCGGGGAGCTGTTTTTT. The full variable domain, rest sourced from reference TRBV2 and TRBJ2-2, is EPEVTQTPSHQVTQMGQEVILRCVPISNHLYFYWYRQILGQKVEFLVSFYNNEISEKSEIFDDQFSVERPDGSNFTLKIRSTKLEDSAMYFCASKRQDSTGELFFGEGSRLTVL.

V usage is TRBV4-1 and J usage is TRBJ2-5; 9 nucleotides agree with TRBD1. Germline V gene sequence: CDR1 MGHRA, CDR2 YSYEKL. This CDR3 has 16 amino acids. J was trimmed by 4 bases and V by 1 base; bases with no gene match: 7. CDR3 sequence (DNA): TGCGCCAGCAGCCAAGGGGGGGGACAGGGCCCAGAGACCCAGTACTTC. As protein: CASSQGGGQGPETQYF.

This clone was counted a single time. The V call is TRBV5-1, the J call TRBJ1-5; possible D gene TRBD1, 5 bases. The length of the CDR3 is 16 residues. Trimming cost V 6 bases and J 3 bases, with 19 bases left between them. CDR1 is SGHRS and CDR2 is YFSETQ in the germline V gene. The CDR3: CASTLRQTGPNQPQHF. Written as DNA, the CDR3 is TGCGCCAGCACCCTAAGGCAAACAGGACCCAATCAGCCCCAGCATTTT.

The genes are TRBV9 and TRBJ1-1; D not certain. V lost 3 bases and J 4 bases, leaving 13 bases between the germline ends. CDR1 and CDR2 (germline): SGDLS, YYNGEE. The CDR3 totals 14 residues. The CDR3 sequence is CASSATTGSTEAFF. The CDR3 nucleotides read TGTGCCAGCAGCGCAACTACTGGGAGCACTGAAGCTTTCTTT. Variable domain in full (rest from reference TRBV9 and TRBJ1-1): DSGVTQTPKHLITATGQRVTLRCSPRSGDLSVYWYQQSLDQGLQFLIQYYNGEERAKGNILERFSAQQFPDLHSELNLSSLELGDSALYFCASSATTGSTEAFFGQGTRLTVV.

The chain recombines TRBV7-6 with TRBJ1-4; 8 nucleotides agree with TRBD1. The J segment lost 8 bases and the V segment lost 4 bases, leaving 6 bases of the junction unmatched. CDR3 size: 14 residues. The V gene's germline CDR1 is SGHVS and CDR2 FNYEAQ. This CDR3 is CASSSPDRAEKLFF. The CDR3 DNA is TGTGCCAGCAGCTCCCCGGACAGGGCAGAAAAACTGTTTTTT.

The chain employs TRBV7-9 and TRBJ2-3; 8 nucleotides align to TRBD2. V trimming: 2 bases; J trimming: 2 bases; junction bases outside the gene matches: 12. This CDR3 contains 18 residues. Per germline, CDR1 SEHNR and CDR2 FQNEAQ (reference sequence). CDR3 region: CASSLFIVAGRSTDTQYF. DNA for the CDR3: TGTGCCAGCAGCTTATTTATAGTAGCGGGAAGGTCCACAGATACGCAGTATTTT.

CDR3 region: CAWSVRVGSYEQYF. The CDR3 DNA follows: TGTGCCTGGAGTGTACGGGTCGGATCCTACGAGCAGTACTTC. The V call is TRBV30, the J call TRBJ2-7; no reliable D call. This CDR3 spans 14 amino acids. Germline assignment: CDR1 GTSNPN and CDR2 SVGIG (reference sequence). Trimming removed 0 bases at V and 1 base at J, with 10 bases between.

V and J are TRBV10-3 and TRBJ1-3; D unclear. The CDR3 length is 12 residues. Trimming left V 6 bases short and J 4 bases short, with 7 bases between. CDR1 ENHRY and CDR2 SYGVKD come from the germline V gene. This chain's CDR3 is CAIRSPGNTIYF. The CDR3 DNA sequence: TGTGCCATCAGGTCCCCAGGAAACACCATATATTTT.

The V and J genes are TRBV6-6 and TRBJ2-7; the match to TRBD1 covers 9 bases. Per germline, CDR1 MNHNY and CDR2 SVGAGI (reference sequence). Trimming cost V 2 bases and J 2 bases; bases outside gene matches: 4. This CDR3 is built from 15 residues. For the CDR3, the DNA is TGTGCCAGCAGTTACCTAGGGACAGGGACCTACGAGCAGTACTTC. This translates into CASSYLGTGTYEQYF.

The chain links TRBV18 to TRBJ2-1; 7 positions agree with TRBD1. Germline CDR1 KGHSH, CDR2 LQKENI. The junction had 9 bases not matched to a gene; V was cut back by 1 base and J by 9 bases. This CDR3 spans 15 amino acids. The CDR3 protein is CASSPRTGDNGEQFF. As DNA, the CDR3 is TGTGCCAGCTCACCACGAACAGGGGATAACGGTGAGCAGTTCTTC.

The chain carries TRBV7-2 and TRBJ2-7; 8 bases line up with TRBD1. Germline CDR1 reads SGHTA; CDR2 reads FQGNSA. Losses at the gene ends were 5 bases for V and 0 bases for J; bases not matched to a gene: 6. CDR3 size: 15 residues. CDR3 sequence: CASSPGQAYSYEQYF. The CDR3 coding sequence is TGTGCCAGCAGCCCGGGACAGGCGTACTCCTACGAGCAGTACTTC.

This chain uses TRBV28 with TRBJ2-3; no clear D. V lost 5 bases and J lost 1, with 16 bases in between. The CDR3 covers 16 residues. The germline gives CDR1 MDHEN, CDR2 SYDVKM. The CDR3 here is CASSLTFFIRTDTQYF. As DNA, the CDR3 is TGTGCCAGCAGTCTAACCTTCTTTATCCGCACAGATACGCAGTATTTT.

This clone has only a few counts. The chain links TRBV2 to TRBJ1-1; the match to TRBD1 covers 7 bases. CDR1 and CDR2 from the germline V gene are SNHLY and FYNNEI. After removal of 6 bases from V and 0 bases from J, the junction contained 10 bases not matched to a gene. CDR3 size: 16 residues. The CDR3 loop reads CASSESRTGLNTEAFF. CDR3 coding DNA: TGTGCCAGCAGCGAAAGCCGGACAGGCTTGAACACTGAAGCTTTCTTT. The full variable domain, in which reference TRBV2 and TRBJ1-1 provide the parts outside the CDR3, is EPEVTQTPSHQVTQMGQEVILRCVPISNHLYFYWYRQILGQKVEFLVSFYNNEISEKSEIFDDQFSVERPDGSNFTLKIRSTKLEDSAMYFCASSESRTGLNTEAFFGQGTRLTVV.

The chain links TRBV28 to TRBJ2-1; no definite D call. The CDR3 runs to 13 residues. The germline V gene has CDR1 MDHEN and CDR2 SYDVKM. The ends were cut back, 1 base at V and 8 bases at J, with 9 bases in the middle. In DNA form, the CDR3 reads TGTGCCAGCAGTTTATCTTCGCAGGATGAGCAGTTCTTC. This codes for CASSLSSQDEQFF.

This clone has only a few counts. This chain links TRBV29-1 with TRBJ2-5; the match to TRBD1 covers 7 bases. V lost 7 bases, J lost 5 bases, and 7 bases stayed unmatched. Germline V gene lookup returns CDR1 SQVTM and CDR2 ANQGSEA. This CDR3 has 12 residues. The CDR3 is CSDRQGGETQYF. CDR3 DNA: TGCAGCGACCGACAGGGTGGGGAGACCCAGTACTTC.

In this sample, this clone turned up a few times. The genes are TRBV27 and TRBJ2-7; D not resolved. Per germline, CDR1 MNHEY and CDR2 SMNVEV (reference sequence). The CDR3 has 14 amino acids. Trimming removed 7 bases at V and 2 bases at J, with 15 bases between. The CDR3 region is CASNKAGLAYEQYF. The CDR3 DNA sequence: TGTGCCAGCAATAAAGCCGGTTTGGCCTACGAGCAGTACTTC.

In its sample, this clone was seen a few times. DNA of the CDR3: TGTGCCAGTAGGCCAGGGGGCGAATCTGGCTACACCTTC. Its translation: CASRPGGESGYTF. V usage is TRBV19 and J usage is TRBJ1-2; 8 positions match TRBD1. CDR1 and CDR2 (germline): LNHDA, SQIVND (reference sequence). CDR3 length: 13 residues. Trimming at V came to 6 bases and at J to 7 bases, leaving 7 bases not matched to a gene.

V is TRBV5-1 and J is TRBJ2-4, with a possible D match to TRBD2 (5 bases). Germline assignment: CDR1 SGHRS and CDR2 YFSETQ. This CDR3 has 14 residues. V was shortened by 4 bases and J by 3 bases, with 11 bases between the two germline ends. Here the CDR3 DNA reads TGCGCCAGCAGCCACGGGATTGGCAAAAACATTCAGTACTTC. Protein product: CASSHGIGKNIQYF.

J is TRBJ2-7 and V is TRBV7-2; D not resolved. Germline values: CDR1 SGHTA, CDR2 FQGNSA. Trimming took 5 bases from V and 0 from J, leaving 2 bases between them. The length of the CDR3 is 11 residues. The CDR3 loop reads CASSHSYEQYF. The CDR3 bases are TGTGCCAGCAGCCACTCCTACGAGCAGTACTTC.

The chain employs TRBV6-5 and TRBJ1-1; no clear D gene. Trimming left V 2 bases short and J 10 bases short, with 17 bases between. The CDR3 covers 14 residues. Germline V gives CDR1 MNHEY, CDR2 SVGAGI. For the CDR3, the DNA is TGTGCCAGCAGTTACGGGCAGCTTGGGTCCCCAGCTTTCTTT. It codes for CASSYGQLGSPAFF.

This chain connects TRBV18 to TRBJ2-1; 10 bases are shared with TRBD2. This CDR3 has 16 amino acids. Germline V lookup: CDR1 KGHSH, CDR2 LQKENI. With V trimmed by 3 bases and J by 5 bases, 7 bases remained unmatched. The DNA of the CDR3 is TGTGCCAGCTCACCCTCCAGCGGGAGGGGGGACAATGAGCAGTTCTTC. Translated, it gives CASSPSSGRGDNEQFF.

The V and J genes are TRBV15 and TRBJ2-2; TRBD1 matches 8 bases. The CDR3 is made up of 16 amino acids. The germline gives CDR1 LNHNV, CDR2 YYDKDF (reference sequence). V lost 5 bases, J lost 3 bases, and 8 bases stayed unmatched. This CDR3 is CATSFSTGADTGELFF. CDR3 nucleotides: TGTGCCACCAGCTTTTCGACAGGGGCGGACACCGGGGAGCTGTTTTTT.

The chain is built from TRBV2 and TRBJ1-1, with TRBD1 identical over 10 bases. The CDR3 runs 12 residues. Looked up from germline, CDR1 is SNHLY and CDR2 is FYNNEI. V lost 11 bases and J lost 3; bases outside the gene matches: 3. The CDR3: CAGTGEYTEAFF. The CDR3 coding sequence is TGTGCCGGGACAGGGGAGTACACTGAAGCTTTCTTT.

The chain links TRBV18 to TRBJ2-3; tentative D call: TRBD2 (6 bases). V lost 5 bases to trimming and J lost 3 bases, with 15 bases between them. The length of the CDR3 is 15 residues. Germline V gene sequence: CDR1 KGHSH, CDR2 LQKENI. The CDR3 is CASSYLAINTDTQYF. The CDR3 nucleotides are TGTGCCAGCTCATACCTAGCGATCAATACAGATACGCAGTATTTT.

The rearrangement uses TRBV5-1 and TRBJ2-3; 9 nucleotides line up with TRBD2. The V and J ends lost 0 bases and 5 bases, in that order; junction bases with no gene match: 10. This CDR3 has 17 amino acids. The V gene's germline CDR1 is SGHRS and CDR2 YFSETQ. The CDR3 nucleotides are TGCGCCAGCAGCTTGGCAGCGGCGGGAGGGACGCGAGATACGCAGTATTTT. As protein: CASSLAAAGGTRDTQYF.

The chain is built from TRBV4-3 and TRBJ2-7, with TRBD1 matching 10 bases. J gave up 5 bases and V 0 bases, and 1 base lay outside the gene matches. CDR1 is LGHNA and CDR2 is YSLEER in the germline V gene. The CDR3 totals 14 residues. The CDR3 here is CASSQEGTGDEQYF. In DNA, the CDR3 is TGCGCCAGCAGCCAAGAAGGGACAGGGGACGAGCAGTACTTC.

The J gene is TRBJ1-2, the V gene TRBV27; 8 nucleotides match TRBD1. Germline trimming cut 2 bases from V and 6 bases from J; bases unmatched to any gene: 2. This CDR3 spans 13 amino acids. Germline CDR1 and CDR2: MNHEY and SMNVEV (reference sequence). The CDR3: CASSLQGANGYTF. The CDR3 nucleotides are TGTGCCAGCAGTTTACAGGGGGCGAATGGCTACACCTTC.

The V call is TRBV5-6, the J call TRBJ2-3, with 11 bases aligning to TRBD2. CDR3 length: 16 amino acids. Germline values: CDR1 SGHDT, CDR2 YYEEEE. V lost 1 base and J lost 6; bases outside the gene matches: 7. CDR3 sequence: CASSLITSGGVDTQYF. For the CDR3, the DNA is TGTGCCAGCAGCTTGATAACTAGCGGGGGCGTCGATACGCAGTATTTT.

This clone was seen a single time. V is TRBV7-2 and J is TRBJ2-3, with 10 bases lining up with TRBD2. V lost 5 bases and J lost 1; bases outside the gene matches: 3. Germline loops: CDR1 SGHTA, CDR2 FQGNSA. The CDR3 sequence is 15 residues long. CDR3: CASSVTSGGTDTQYF. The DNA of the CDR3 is TGTGCCAGCAGCGTCACTAGCGGGGGCACAGATACGCAGTATTTT.

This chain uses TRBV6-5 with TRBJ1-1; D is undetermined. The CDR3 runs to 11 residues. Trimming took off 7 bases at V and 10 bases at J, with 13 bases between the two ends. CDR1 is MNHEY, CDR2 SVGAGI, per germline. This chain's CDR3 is CASTMGQSAFF. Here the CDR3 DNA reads TGTGCCAGCACCATGGGCCAGTCAGCTTTCTTT.

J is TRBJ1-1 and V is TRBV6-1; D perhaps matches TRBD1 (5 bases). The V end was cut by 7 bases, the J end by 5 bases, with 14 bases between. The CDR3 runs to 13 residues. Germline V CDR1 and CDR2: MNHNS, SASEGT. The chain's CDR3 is CASTRVGRTEAFF. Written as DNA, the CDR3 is TGTGCCAGCACCCGGGTGGGGCGGACTGAAGCTTTCTTT.